The rows below give T cell receptor beta chains drawn from one sample of a study of T cell repertoires in cytomegalovirus infection. Their antigen targets remain unknown. From the reads, TCRdb called clonotypes with MiXCR, one entry per CDR3 protein. The data hold fewer than 950,000 distinct CDR3 sequences, with about 33% observed a single time. The material was cultured CD8+ T cells from PBMCs, obtained from culture after CMV antigen stimulation. The receptor source for this set is a human donor in good health (CMV status not recorded). Some clones in this sample may be carry-over from other donors' samples. The CDR3 runs from the conserved cysteine through the conserved F or W. The D gene is left open where the match is weak. Size tells how often a clone was seen (once, few, many) or the class of an expanded clone, and some rows leave it out.

d_call cdr3_length clone_size j_call v_call cdr3_aa cdr3_nt
. 11 . TRBJ1-1 TRBV6-1 CASTPGTIVFF TGTGCCAGCACCCCGGGGACAATTGTTTTCTTT
TRBD2 16 . TRBJ2-3 TRBV7-6 CASRATSGGSTDTQYF TGTGCCAGCAGAGCAACTAGCGGGGGGAGCACAGATACGCAGTATTTT
TRBD1 13 few TRBJ2-7 TRBV19 CASSVDRANEQYF TGTGCCAGTAGTGTGGACAGGGCTAACGAGCAGTACTTC
. 14 . TRBJ2-5 TRBV25-1 CASSEVGDQETQYF TGTGCCAGCAGTGAAGTCGGGGACCAAGAGACCCAGTACTTC
. 11 . TRBJ1-2 TRBV29-1 CSVEWDYGYTF TGCAGCGTTGAATGGGACTATGGCTACACCTTC
TRBD2 16 . TRBJ2-1 TRBV10-3 CAISESDSGGYNEQFF TGTGCCATCAGTGAGTCAGATAGCGGGGGGTACAATGAGCAGTTCTTC
. 14 many TRBJ1-2 TRBV7-8 CASSVSGDYYGYTF TGTGCCAGCAGTGTCTCGGGGGATTACTATGGCTACACCTTC
. 14 many TRBJ2-2 TRBV7-8 CASSTPGRTGELFF TGTGCCAGCAGCACGCCAGGGCGCACCGGGGAGCTGTTTTTT
. 15 . TRBJ1-3 TRBV29-1 CSVEDRPSSGNTIYF TGCAGCGTTGAAGATCGTCCCTCCTCTGGAAACACCATATATTTT
TRBD2 18 . TRBJ2-1 TRBV6-2/TRBV6-3 CASSPVHLAGPAYNEQFF TGTGCCAGCAGCCCCGTCCATCTAGCGGGGCCAGCCTACAATGAGCAGTTCTTC
. 17 . TRBJ2-6 TRBV6-6 CASSYLQGRSGANVLTF TGTGCCAGCAGTTACCTCCAGGGGAGGTCTGGGGCCAACGTCCTGACTTTC
TRBD1 11 few TRBJ2-1 TRBV12-5 CASGLGQEQFF TGTGCTAGTGGTCTCGGACAGGAACAGTTCTTC
TRBD2 14 few TRBJ2-1 TRBV6-2/TRBV6-3 CASNNGGAGNEQFF TGTGCCAGCAATAACGGGGGGGCCGGGAATGAGCAGTTCTTC
. 12 . TRBJ2-4 TRBV12-3/TRBV12-4 CASSFGKNIQYF TGTGCCAGCAGTTTTGGGAAAAACATTCAGTACTTC
. 12 many TRBJ2-7 TRBV2 CASRGDSYEQYF TGTGCCAGCAGGGGCGACTCCTACGAGCAGTACTTC
TRBD1 15 many TRBJ2-1 TRBV6-2/TRBV6-3 CASSTAGTGNNEQFF TGTGCCAGCAGTACCGCCGGGACAGGAAACAATGAGCAGTTCTTC
. 16 . TRBJ2-1 TRBV11-2 CASSDPGEGVYNEQFF TGTGCCAGCAGCGACCCAGGGGAAGGGGTTTACAATGAGCAGTTCTTC
TRBD1 15 . TRBJ1-2 TRBV7-9 CASSSRQGDNYGYTF TGTGCCAGCAGCTCCCGACAGGGCGACAACTATGGCTACACCTTC
. 16 few TRBJ1-4 TRBV28 CASSWARSRENEKLFF TGTGCCAGCAGCTGGGCAAGGTCTCGGGAGAATGAAAAACTGTTTTTT
. 15 . TRBJ1-5 TRBV6-1 CASRTWEQGNQPQHF TGTGCCAGCAGGACCTGGGAGCAGGGCAATCAGCCCCAGCATTTT
. 16 many TRBJ2-3 TRBV11-3 CASSQDLGSSTDTQYF TGTGCCAGCAGCCAAGACCTTGGCTCTAGCACAGATACGCAGTATTTT
. 15 few TRBJ2-2 TRBV9 CASSVGGGATGELFF TGTGCCAGCAGCGTAGGCGGAGGGGCCACCGGGGAGCTGTTTTTT
. 20 . TRBJ2-1 TRBV6-2/TRBV6-3 CASSQFQKDVWDQGKDEQFF TGTGCCAGCAGTCAGTTTCAGAAAGACGTCTGGGACCAAGGAAAGGATGAGCAGTTCTTC
. 13 . TRBJ1-2 TRBV12-3/TRBV12-4 CASRPRDRYGYTF TGTGCCAGCCGTCCCCGGGATCGCTATGGCTACACCTTC
. 15 many TRBJ2-5 TRBV7-6 CASSFLSKSGETQYF TGTGCCAGCAGCTTTTTGAGTAAAAGTGGAGAGACCCAGTACTTC
TRBD1 16 . TRBJ2-7 TRBV7-9 CASSLPMGQGAYEQYF TGTGCCAGCAGCTTACCTATGGGACAGGGGGCCTACGAGCAGTACTTC
. 16 . TRBJ1-2 TRBV24-1 CATSDFGQRFFYGYTF TGTGCCACCAGTGATTTTGGACAGAGATTCTTCTATGGCTACACCTTC
. 14 . TRBJ1-2 TRBV9 CASSQHVGDYGYTF TGTGCCAGCAGCCAGCATGTGGGAGACTATGGCTACACCTTC
. 13 . TRBJ2-3 TRBV7-6 CASSRDRTDTQYF TGTGCCAGCAGCCGAGACCGCACGGATACGCAGTATTTT
. 14 few TRBJ2-2 TRBV6-1 CASREGGANGELFF TGTGCCAGCAGAGAGGGGGGGGCGAACGGGGAGCTGTTTTTT
. 13 many TRBJ1-1 TRBV12-5 CASGLGLNTEAFF TGTGCTAGTGGTTTGGGACTCAACACTGAAGCTTTCTTT
. 17 . TRBJ1-1 TRBV3-1 CASSHRQAWVMDTEAFF TGTGCCAGCAGCCACCGACAGGCATGGGTCATGGACACTGAAGCTTTCTTT
TRBD2 16 . TRBJ2-1 TRBV7-8 CASSSTSGARGDEQFF TGTGCCAGCAGCTCTACTAGCGGGGCTCGTGGCGATGAGCAGTTCTTC
. 15 . TRBJ1-2 TRBV7-4 CASSLLDYREYGYTF TGTGCCAGCAGCTTATTGGACTACAGGGAATATGGCTACACCTTC
. 14 . TRBJ2-3 TRBV7-6 CASSKGANTDTQYF TGTGCCAGCTCCAAGGGAGCGAACACAGATACGCAGTATTTT
. 19 . TRBJ1-6 TRBV27 CASSLVPGQFDSYNSPLHF TGTGCCAGCAGTTTGGTCCCCGGGCAGTTCGACTCCTATAATTCACCCCTCCACTTT
TRBD2 16 few TRBJ2-1 TRBV5-5 CASSPYTSGGYNEQFF TGTGCCAGCAGCCCCTATACTAGCGGGGGTTACAATGAGCAGTTCTTC
TRBD1 14 few TRBJ1-4 TRBV7-6 CASSLGGQGEKLFF TGTGCCAGCAGCTTAGGGGGACAGGGTGAAAAACTGTTTTTT
. 15 few TRBJ2-5 TRBV7-9 CASSQRTGDGETQYF TGTGCCAGCAGCCAGCGGACCGGGGATGGGGAGACCCAGTACTTC
TRBD2 18 few TRBJ2-1 TRBV2 CASSEAGATSGGYNEQFF TGTGCCAGCAGTGAAGCGGGGGCTACTAGCGGGGGGTACAATGAGCAGTTCTTC
TRBD1 17 . TRBJ1-5 TRBV27 CASSPPQGAFSNQPQHF TGTGCCAGCAGTCCCCCACAGGGGGCTTTTAGCAATCAGCCCCAGCATTTT
TRBD1 15 . TRBJ1-1 TRBV29-1 CSVQGAGGLNTEAFF TGCAGCGTCCAGGGGGCAGGGGGATTGAACACTGAAGCTTTCTTT
. 15 few TRBJ2-1 TRBV27 CASSLSGRGLNEQFF TGTGCCAGCAGTTTATCGGGGAGGGGGCTCAATGAGCAGTTCTTC
. 20 . TRBJ2-2 TRBV27 CASSGGPPPTLTGFTGELFF TGTGCCAGCAGTGGAGGACCCCCTCCGACTCTAACAGGGTTCACCGGGGAGCTGTTTTTT
. 13 . TRBJ2-7 TRBV7-9 CASMRTLDYEQYF TGTGCCAGCATGCGAACACTAGACTACGAGCAGTACTTC
TRBD2 16 few TRBJ2-1 TRBV7-9 CASSFRAGGRYNEQFF TGTGCCAGCAGCTTTCGAGCGGGGGGGAGGTACAATGAGCAGTTCTTC
. 15 . TRBJ2-6 TRBV19 CDSKRQPSGANVLTF TGTGACAGTAAGAGACAGCCCTCTGGGGCCAACGTCCTGACTTTC
. 14 . TRBJ2-3 TRBV3-1 CASSQSYILNTQYF TGTGCCAGCAGCCAATCCTATATACTGAATACGCAGTATTTT
TRBD2 17 few TRBJ2-1 TRBV7-6 CASSLDLAGVFYNEQFF TGTGCCAGCAGCTTAGACCTAGCGGGGGTGTTTTACAATGAGCAGTTCTTC
. 16 few TRBJ2-1 TRBV6-5 CASSYSIFSSYNEQFF TGTGCCAGCAGTTACTCCATCTTTAGCTCCTACAATGAGCAGTTCTTC
TRBD2 16 . TRBJ2-3 TRBV5-8 CASRPGLAPSTDTQYF TGTGCCAGCAGACCTGGACTAGCACCTAGCACAGATACGCAGTATTTT
. 14 . TRBJ2-2 TRBV6-2/TRBV6-3 CASTGGENTGELFF TGTGCCAGCACCGGAGGGGAGAACACCGGGGAGCTGTTTTTT
TRBD1 13 few TRBJ1-2 TRBV7-9 CASSSGTGRGYTF TGTGCCAGCAGCTCCGGGACAGGCCGGGGCTACACCTTC
TRBD1 15 . TRBJ1-1 TRBV27 CANSSRQGRNTEAFF TGTGCCAACAGTAGCCGACAGGGGCGGAACACTGAAGCTTTCTTT
TRBD2 14 many TRBJ2-5 TRBV7-2 CASSLNGGRETQYF TGTGCCAGCAGCTTAAACGGGGGGAGAGAGACCCAGTACTTC
. 16 many TRBJ2-3 TRBV7-9 CASSLPGPGKGYAQYF TGTGCCAGCTCCCTCCCGGGGCCAGGGAAAGGTTATGCGCAGTATTTT
. 14 . TRBJ2-3 TRBV10-3 CAISDPEHRDTQYF TGTGCCATCAGTGATCCCGAGCACCGGGATACGCAGTATTTT
. 15 . TRBJ1-2 TRBV7-6 CASSLGLGGDYGYTF TGTGCCAGCAGCCTAGGACTGGGAGGGGACTATGGCTACACCTTC
TRBD2 19 many TRBJ2-3 TRBV7-8 CASSLVPSGGVLTTDTQYF TGTGCCAGCAGCTTAGTACCTAGCGGGGGGGTACTGACGACAGATACGCAGTATTTT